This paragraph covers one T cell receptor (beta chain) sequence. The sample belongs to a study of blood T cell repertoires in COVID-19. This CDR3 is built from 14 residues. Germline CDR1 and CDR2: LNHDA and SQIVND (reference sequence). J was trimmed by 5 bases and V by 4 bases; bases with no gene match: 2. Seattle patients were enrolled during active infection and followed longitudinally. Per the study methods: Researchers report that nucleated cell counts were estimated from reference gene primer amplification. The table came from immunoSEQ multiplex PCR; TCRdb's copy has only in-frame clones and leaves some out. V, J and clone size derive from that table, while D and trimming were established from the DNA sequence. The sample carries around 180,000 clones, about 85% recorded once.

The chain combines TRBV19 with TRBJ1-4, with 9 bases aligning to TRBD1. Specimen: peripheral blood. This sequence was found in an older man with COVID-19, enrolled during active disease. The CDR3 DNA reads TGTGCCAGTAGTAAAGACAGGGGGAATGAAAAACTGTTTTTT. Translation: CASSKDRGNEKLFF.